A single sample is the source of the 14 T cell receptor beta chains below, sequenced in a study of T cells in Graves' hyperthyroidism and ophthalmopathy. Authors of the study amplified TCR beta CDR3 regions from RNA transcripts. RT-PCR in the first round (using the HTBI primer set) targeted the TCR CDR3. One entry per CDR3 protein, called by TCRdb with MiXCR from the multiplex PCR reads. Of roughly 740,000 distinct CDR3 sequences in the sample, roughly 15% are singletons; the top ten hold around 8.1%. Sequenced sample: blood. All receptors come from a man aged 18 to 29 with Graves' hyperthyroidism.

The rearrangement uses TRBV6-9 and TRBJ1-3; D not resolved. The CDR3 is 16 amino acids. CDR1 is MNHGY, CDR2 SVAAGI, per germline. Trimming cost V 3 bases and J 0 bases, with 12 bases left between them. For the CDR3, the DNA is TGTGCCAGCAGTTACAAGTTGTCATCCTCTGGAAACACCATATATTTT. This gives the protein CASSYKLSSSGNTIYF.

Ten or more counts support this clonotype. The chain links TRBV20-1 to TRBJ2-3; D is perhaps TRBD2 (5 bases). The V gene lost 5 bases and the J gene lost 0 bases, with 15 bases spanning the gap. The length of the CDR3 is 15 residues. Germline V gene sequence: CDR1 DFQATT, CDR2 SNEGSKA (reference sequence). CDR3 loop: CSAVRGGPSTDTQYF. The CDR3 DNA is TGCAGTGCTGTCCGAGGCGGGCCGAGCACAGATACGCAGTATTTT.

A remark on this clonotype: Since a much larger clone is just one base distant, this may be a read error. In DNA, the CDR3 is TGTGCCAGCAAACTAAGGGACTACCACTCTCGCGAGCAGTACTTC. Amino acid sequence: CASKLRDYHSREQYF. The gene calls are TRBV6-1 and TRBJ2-7, with 7 nucleotides matching TRBD2. This CDR3 is 15 amino acids long. The V gene end was trimmed by 7 bases and the J gene end by 6 bases; junction bases not matched to a gene: 15. Germline CDR1 MNHNS, CDR2 SASEGT.

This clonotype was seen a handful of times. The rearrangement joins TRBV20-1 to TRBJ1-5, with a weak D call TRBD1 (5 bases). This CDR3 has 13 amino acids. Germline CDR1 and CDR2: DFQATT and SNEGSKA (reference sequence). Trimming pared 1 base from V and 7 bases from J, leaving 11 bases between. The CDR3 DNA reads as TGCAGTGCTAGAGGGGGGGGAGGACAGCCCCAGCATTTT. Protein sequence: CSARGGGGQPQHF.

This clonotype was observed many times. DNA of the CDR3: TGTGCCAGCAGTTCCGGGGGGCGAGGAAATCAGCCCCAGCATTTT. Its protein product is CASSSGGRGNQPQHF. The gene calls are TRBV28 and TRBJ1-5, with D maybe TRBD1 (6 bases). V was clipped by 4 bases and J by 4 bases, with 14 bases between them. The CDR3 is 15 residues long. From germline, CDR1 is MDHEN and CDR2 SYDVKM. The whole variable domain, filled in from reference TRBV28 and TRBJ1-5, reads DVKVTQSSRYLVKRTGEKVFLECVQDMDHENMFWYRQDPGLGLRLIYFSYDVKMKEKGDIPEGYSVSREKKERFSLILESASTNQTSMYLCASSSGGRGNQPQHFGDGTRLSIL.

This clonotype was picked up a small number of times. The CDR3 loop reads CASSRGGSLTEAFF. DNA of the CDR3: TGTGCCAGCAGCCGGGGGGGGTCACTCACTGAAGCTTTCTTT. The rearrangement uses TRBV28 and TRBJ1-1, with a possible D match to TRBD1 (5 bases). The V and J ends lost 6 bases and 4 bases respectively, with 15 bases between them. CDR3 length: 14 residues. The germline CDR1 and CDR2 sequences are MDHEN and SYDVKM. Full variable domain (remainder filled in from reference TRBV28 and TRBJ1-1): DVKVTQSSRYLVKRTGEKVFLECVQDMDHENMFWYRQDPGLGLRLIYFSYDVKMKEKGDIPEGYSVSREKKERFSLILESASTNQTSMYLCASSRGGSLTEAFFGQGTRLTVV.

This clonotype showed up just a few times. CDR3 sequence: CASSRDYQSSYEQYF. The CDR3 DNA is TGTGCCAGCAGCCGGGACTACCAAAGCTCCTACGAGCAGTACTTC. The chain carries TRBV7-8 and TRBJ2-7; 7 bases are a match to TRBD2. Germline trimming cut 5 bases from V and 0 bases from J; bases unmatched to any gene: 7. The CDR3 spans 15 residues. The germline CDR1 and CDR2 sequences are SGHVS and FQNEAQ.

CDR3 coding DNA: TGTGCTAGTGGACTCCCTGACAGGGGATGGAATGAGCAGTTCTTC. Translation gives CASGLPDRGWNEQFF. The chain carries TRBV12-5 and TRBJ2-1; 8 bases are shared with TRBD1. Germline assignment: CDR1 LGHNT and CDR2 FRNRAP. The CDR3 consists of 15 residues. With 6 bases clipped from V and 7 bases from J, the junction kept 11 bases outside the gene matches.

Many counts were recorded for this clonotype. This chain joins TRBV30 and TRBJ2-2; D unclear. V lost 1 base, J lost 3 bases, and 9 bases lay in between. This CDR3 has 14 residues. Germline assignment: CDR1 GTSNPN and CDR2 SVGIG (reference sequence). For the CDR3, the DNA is TGTGCCTGGAGTGGAAAGGTTTACACCGGGGAGCTGTTTTTT. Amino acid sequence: CAWSGKVYTGELFF.

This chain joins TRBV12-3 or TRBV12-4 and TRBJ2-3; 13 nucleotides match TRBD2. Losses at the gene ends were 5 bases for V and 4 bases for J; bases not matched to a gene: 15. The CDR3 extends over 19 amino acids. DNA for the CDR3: TGTGCCAGCAGTGCGAAGAGGACTAGCGGGAGACGAGGCGCAGATACGCAGTATTTT. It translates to CASSAKRTSGRRGADTQYF.

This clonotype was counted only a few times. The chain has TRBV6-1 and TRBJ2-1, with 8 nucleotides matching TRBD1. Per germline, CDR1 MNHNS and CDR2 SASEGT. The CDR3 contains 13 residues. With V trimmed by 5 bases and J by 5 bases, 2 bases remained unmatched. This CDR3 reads CASSQGANNEQFF. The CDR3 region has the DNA TGTGCCAGCAGTCAGGGGGCCAACAATGAGCAGTTCTTC.

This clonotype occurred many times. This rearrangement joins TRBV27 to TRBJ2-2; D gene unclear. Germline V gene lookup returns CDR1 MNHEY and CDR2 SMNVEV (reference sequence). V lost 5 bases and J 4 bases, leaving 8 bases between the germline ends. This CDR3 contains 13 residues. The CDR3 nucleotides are TGTGCCAGCAGTGTAGGAGCCACCGGGGAGCTGTTTTTT. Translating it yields CASSVGATGELFF.

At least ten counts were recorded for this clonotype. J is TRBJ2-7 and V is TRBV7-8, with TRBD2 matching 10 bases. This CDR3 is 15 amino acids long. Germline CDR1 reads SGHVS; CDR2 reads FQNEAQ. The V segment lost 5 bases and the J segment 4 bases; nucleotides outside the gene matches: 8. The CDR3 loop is CASSPTSGTPYEQYF. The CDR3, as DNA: TGTGCCAGCAGCCCTACTAGCGGGACCCCGTACGAGCAGTACTTC.

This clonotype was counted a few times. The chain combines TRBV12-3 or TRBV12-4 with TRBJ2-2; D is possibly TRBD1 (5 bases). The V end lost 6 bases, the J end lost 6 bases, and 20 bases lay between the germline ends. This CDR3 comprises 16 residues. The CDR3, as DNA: TGTGCCAGCAGCCCCCCCAGGGATTGGTGGTCCGGGGAGCTGTTTTTT. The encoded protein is CASSPPRDWWSGELFF.